These T cell receptor beta chains were read from a single sample in a study of blood T cell repertoires in COVID-19. Data came from immunoSEQ multiplex PCR; TCRdb stores just in-frame clones and leaves some out. The data contain about 250,000 clones, around 88% of them singletons. The sample comprised peripheral blood. Receptors originate from a woman in her 30s with COVID-19, enrolled during active disease. CDR3s include the opening cysteine and the closing phenylalanine or tryptophan. D genes are given only for firm matches. Only part of the rows carry a size: once, few, many, or a class if the clone is expanded.

J | V | D | size | CDR3 | DNA
TRBJ1-1 | TRBV9 | TRBD1 | many | CASSVTGGHTEAFF | TGTGCCAGCAGCGTGACAGGGGGCCACACTGAAGCTTTCTTT
TRBJ2-1 | TRBV4-2 | - | - | CASSQEGPVYNEQFF | TGTGCCAGCAGCCAAGAGGGCCCAGTCTACAATGAGCAGTTCTTC
TRBJ1-2 | TRBV19 | - | - | CASSSQGYYGYTF | TGTGCCAGTAGTTCTCAGGGATACTATGGCTACACCTTC
TRBJ2-1 | TRBV18 | - | few | CASSRVQGSEQFF | TGTGCCAGCTCACGAGTACAGGGAAGTGAGCAGTTCTTC
TRBJ2-5 | TRBV11-2 | - | - | CASSFNSKRETQYF | TGTGCCAGCAGCTTTAACTCCAAAAGAGAGACCCAGTACTTC
TRBJ2-1 | TRBV6-2/TRBV6-3 | - | - | CASSYSRNEQFF | TGTGCCAGCAGTTACTCGAGAAATGAGCAGTTCTTC
TRBJ2-5 | TRBV2 | TRBD1 | - | CASSQGAGETQYF | TGTGCCAGCAGTCAGGGGGCGGGAGAGACCCAGTACTTC
TRBJ2-1 | TRBV3-1/TRBV3-2 | - | - | CASSQAGSIIRNEQFF | TGTGCCAGCAGCCAAGCGGGTTCAATAATCCGCAATGAGCAGTTCTTC
TRBJ2-5 | TRBV3-1/TRBV3-2 | - | - | CASSQGGTGQETQYF | TGTGCCAGCAGCCAAGGAGGGACTGGACAAGAGACCCAGTACTTC
TRBJ2-1 | TRBV6-5 | TRBD2 | few | CASLERLAGREQFF | TGTGCCAGCTTAGAAAGACTAGCGGGACGTGAGCAGTTCTTC
TRBJ2-1 | TRBV10-3 | TRBD2 | - | CAISGALAGGWNEQFF | TGTGCCATCAGTGGGGCCCTAGCGGGGGGGTGGAATGAGCAGTTCTTC
TRBJ2-5 | TRBV7-9 | - | - | CASSQLVGFKETQYF | TGTGCCAGCAGCCAACTAGTTGGGTTTAAAGAGACCCAGTACTTC
TRBJ2-3 | TRBV9 | TRBD1 | - | CASSVTGASTDTQYF | TGTGCCAGCAGCGTAACAGGGGCTAGCACAGATACGCAGTATTTT
TRBJ2-7 | TRBV2 | - | - | CASSELTGRHEQYF | TGTGCCAGCAGTGAGTTGACAGGTCGCCACGAGCAGTACTTC
TRBJ2-2 | TRBV19 | - | - | CASSIVLATGELFF | TGTGCCAGTAGTATTGTCCTAGCGACCGGGGAGCTGTTTTTT
TRBJ1-1 | TRBV7-6 | - | - | CASSSRTGLKNTEAFF | TGTGCCAGCAGCTCTCGAACAGGGTTGAAGAACACTGAAGCTTTCTTT
TRBJ1-6 | TRBV6-6 | - | once | CASSHQGQSYLNSPLHF | TGTGCCAGCAGTCACCAAGGACAGAGCTATCTCAATTCACCCCTCCACTTT
TRBJ1-1 | TRBV7-9 | - | - | CASGGAEAFF | TGTGCCAGCGGCGGGGCAGAAGCTTTCTTT
TRBJ1-2 | TRBV19 | TRBD1 | - | CASRGTGGDYGYTF | TGTGCCAGTAGGGGGACAGGGGGTGACTATGGCTACACCTTC
TRBJ1-5 | TRBV3-1/TRBV3-2 | TRBD1 | - | CASSQDGQASNQPQHF | TGTGCCAGCAGCCAAGACGGACAGGCTAGCAATCAGCCCCAGCATTTT
TRBJ2-3 | TRBV9 | TRBD2 | - | CASTRGASGRTDTQYF | TGTGCCAGCACCCGGGGGGCTAGCGGGAGGACAGATACGCAGTATTTT
TRBJ1-2 | TRBV20-1 | - | - | CSASWGRDGYTF | TGCAGTGCTAGTTGGGGGAGGGATGGCTACACCTTC
TRBJ1-1 | TRBV29-1 | - | - | CSVGTSNTEAFF | TGCAGCGTTGGGACATCGAACACTGAAGCTTTCTTT